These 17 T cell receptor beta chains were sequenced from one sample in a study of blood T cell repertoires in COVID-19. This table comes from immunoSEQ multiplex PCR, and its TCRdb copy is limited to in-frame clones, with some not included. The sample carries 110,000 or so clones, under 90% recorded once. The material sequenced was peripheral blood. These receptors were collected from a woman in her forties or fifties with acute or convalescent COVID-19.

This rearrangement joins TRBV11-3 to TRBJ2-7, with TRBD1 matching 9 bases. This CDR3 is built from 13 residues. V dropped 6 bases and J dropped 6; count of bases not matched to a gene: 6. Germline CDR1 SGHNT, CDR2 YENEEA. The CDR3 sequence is CASSLTGGSEQYF. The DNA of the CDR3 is TGTGCCAGCAGTTTGACAGGGGGAAGCGAGCAGTACTTC. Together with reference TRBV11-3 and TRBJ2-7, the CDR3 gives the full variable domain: EAGVVQSPRYKIIEKKQPVAFWCNPISGHNTLYWYLQNLGQGPELLIRYENEEAVDDSQLPKDRFSAERLKGVDSTLKIQPAELGDSAVYLCASSLTGGSEQYFGPGTRLTVT.

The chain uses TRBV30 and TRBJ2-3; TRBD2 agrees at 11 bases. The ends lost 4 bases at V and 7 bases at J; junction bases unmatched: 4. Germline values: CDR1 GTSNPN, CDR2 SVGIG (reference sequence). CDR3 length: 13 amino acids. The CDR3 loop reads CAWTIAGGHTQYF. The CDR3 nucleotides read TGTGCCTGGACCATAGCGGGGGGGCATACGCAGTATTTT.

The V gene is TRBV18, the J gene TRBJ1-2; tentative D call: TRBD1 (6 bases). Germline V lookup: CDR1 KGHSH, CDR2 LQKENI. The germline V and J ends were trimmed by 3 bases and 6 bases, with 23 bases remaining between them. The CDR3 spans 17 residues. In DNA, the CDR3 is TGTGCCAGCTCACCCAAGGACAGACTAACTATTGATAATGGCTACACCTTC. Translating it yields CASSPKDRLTIDNGYTF.

CDR3 residues: CASSPGLDTQYF. CDR3 DNA: TGTGCCAGCAGCCCTGGACTAGACACGCAGTATTTT. The J gene is TRBJ2-3, the V gene TRBV11-3; TRBD2 aligns across 7 bases. CDR1 and CDR2 (germline): SGHNT, YENEEA. V shed 5 bases, J shed 9 bases, and the junction held 5 bases outside the gene matches. This CDR3 contains 12 residues.

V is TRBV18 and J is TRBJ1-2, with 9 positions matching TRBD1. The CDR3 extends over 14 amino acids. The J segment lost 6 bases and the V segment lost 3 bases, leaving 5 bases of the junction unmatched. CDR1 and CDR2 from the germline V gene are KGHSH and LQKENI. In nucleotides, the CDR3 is TGTGCCAGCTCACCGACAGGGGGAGATAATGGCTACACCTTC. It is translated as CASSPTGGDNGYTF.

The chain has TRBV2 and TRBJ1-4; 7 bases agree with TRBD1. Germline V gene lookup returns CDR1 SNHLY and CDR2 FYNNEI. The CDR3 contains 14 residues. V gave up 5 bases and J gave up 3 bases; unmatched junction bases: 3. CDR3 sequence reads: CASSQGESNEKLFF. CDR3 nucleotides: TGTGCCAGCAGTCAGGGGGAGTCTAATGAAAAACTGTTTTTT.

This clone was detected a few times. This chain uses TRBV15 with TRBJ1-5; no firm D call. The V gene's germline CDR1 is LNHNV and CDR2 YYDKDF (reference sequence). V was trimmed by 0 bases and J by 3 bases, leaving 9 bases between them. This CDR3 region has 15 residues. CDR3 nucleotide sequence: TGTGCCACCAGCAGAGATCTCGGGGACAATCAGCCCCAGCATTTT. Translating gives CATSRDLGDNQPQHF. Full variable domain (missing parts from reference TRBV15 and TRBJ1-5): DAMVIQNPRYQVTQFGKPVTLSCSQTLNHNVMYWYQQKSSQAPKLLFHYYDKDFNNEADTPDNFQSRRPNTSFCFLDIRSPGLGDTAMYLCATSRDLGDNQPQHFGDGTRLSIL.

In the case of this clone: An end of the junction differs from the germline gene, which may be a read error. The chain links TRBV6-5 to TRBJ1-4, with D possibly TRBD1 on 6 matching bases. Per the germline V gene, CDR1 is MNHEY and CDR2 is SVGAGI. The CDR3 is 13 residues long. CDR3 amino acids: CASRRGTTEKLFF. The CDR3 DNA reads TGTGCCAGCAGAAGGGGGACTACTGAAAAACTGTTTTTT.

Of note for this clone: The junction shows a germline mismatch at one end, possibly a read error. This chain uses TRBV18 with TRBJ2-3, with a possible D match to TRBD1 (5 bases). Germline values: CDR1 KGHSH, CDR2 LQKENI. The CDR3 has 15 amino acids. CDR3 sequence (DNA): TGTGTCAGCTCACCAAATCAAGGGGGCACAGATACGCAGTATTTT. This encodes CVSSPNQGGTDTQYF.

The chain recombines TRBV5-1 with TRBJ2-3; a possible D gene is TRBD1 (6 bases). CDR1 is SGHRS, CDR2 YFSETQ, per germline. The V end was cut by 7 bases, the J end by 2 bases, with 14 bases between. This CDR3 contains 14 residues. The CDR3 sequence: CASEDSQSTDTQYF. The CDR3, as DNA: TGCGCCAGCGAGGACAGCCAATCCACAGATACGCAGTATTTT.

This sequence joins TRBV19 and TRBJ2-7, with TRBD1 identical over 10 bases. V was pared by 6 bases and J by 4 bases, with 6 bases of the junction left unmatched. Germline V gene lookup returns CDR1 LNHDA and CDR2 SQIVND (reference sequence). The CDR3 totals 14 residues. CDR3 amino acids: CASSSRQGAYEQYF. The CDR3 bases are TGTGCCAGTAGCTCGCGACAGGGGGCTTACGAGCAGTACTTC. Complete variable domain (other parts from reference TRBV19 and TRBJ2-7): DGGITQSPKYLFRKEGQNVTLSCEQNLNHDAMYWYRQDPGQGLRLIYYSQIVNDFQKGDIAEGYSVSREKKESFPLTVTSAQKNPTAFYLCASSSRQGAYEQYFGPGTRLTVT.

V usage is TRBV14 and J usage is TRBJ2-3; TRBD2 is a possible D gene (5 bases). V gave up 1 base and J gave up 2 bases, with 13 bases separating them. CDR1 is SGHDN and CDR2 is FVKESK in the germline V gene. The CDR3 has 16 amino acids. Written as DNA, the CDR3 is TGTGCCAGCAGCCAAGGAAACGGGGTCTACACAGATACGCAGTATTTT. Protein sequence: CASSQGNGVYTDTQYF.

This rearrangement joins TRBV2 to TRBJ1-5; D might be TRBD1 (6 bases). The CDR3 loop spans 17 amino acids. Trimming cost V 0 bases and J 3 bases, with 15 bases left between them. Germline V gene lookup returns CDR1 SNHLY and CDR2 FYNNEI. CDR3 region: CASSEALLAGVNQPQHF. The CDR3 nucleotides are TGTGCCAGCAGTGAAGCGCTTCTGGCAGGGGTCAATCAGCCCCAGCATTTT.

CDR3: CASSPPFDGDEQFF. Written as DNA, the CDR3 is TGTGCCAGCAGCCCTCCTTTCGATGGAGATGAGCAGTTCTTC. This rearrangement joins TRBV2 to TRBJ2-1; D gene unclear. Germline V lookup: CDR1 SNHLY, CDR2 FYNNEI. V was clipped by 6 bases and J by 8 bases, with 17 bases between them. This CDR3 has 14 amino acids. Supplemented by reference TRBV2 and TRBJ2-1, the full variable domain reads EPEVTQTPSHQVTQMGQEVILRCVPISNHLYFYWYRQILGQKVEFLVSFYNNEISEKSEIFDDQFSVERPDGSNFTLKIRSTKLEDSAMYFCASSPPFDGDEQFFGPGTRLTVL.

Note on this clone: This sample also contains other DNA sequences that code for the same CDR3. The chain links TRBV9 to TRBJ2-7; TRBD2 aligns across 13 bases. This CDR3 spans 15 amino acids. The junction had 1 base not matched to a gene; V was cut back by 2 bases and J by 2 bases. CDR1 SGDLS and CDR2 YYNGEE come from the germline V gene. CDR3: CASSVGTSGAYEQYF. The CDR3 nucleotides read TGTGCCAGCAGCGTCGGGACTAGCGGGGCCTACGAGCAGTACTTC.

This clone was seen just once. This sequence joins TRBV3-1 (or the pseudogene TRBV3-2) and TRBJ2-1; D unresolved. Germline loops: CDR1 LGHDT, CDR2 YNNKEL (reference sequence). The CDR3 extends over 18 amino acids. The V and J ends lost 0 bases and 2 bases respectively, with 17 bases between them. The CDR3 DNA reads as TGTGCCAGCAGCCAAGATCCCCAAAGTCGGTTTACCTACAATGAGCAGTTCTTC. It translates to CASSQDPQSRFTYNEQFF.

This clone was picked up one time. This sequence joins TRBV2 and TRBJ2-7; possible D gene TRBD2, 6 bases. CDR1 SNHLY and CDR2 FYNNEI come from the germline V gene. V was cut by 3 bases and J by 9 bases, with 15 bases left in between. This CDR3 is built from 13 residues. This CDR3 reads CASSEVALGGQYF. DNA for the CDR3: TGTGCCAGCAGTGAGGTTGCCCTGGGGGGGCAGTACTTC.